The 18 T cell receptor beta chains below all came from one sample that was sequenced in a study of blood T cell repertoires in COVID-19. Clones were sequenced by immunoSEQ multiplex PCR, and TCRdb holds only the in-frame ones, with some missing. The sample gives 120,000 to 150,000 clones, approximately 78% of which show up once; less than 4.5% is in the top ten. Sequenced material: peripheral blood. The receptors stem from a woman of 80 years or more with acute or convalescent COVID-19.

The table lists this clone with a count of one. The rearrangement joins TRBV19 to TRBJ2-6; D not certain. This CDR3 has 12 amino acids. Looked up from germline, CDR1 is LNHDA and CDR2 is SQIVND (reference sequence). Trimming took 4 bases from V and 5 from J, leaving 3 bases between them. The CDR3, as DNA: TGTGCCAGTAGTAGTAGGGCCAACGTCCTGACTTTC. This encodes CASSSRANVLTF. The full variable domain, rest sourced from reference TRBV19 and TRBJ2-6, is DGGITQSPKYLFRKEGQNVTLSCEQNLNHDAMYWYRQDPGQGLRLIYYSQIVNDFQKGDIAEGYSVSREKKESFPLTVTSAQKNPTAFYLCASSSRANVLTFGAGSRLTVL.

The chain employs TRBV4-1 and TRBJ1-6, with D unclear. V lost 3 bases and J 2 bases, leaving 11 bases between the germline ends. Germline V lookup: CDR1 MGHRA, CDR2 YSYEKL. The CDR3 length is 16 residues. The CDR3 DNA reads as TGCGCCAGCAGCCAGAAGATTGACACCTATAATTCACCCCTCCACTTT. Translating gives CASSQKIDTYNSPLHF.

The DNA for the CDR3 is TGTGCCAGCAAAGGGGTGGGGTCGGATAAGTACGAGCAGTACTTC. Its translation is CASKGVGSDKYEQYF. The chain recombines TRBV27 with TRBJ2-7; tentative D call: TRBD1 (5 bases). Between the trimmed V and J ends, which lost 7 bases and 4 bases, there was a span of 20 bases. CDR1 is MNHEY, CDR2 SMNVEV, per germline (reference sequence). The CDR3 runs to 15 residues.

The chain employs TRBV20-1 and TRBJ2-1; D possibly corresponds to TRBD1 (5 bases). Germline CDR1 and CDR2: DFQATT and SNEGSKA (reference sequence). V was clipped by 6 bases and J by 7 bases, with 7 bases between them. The CDR3 contains 10 residues. The CDR3: CSAYRNEQFF. CDR3 sequence (DNA): TGCAGTGCCTACAGGAATGAGCAGTTCTTC.

As to this clone: At one boundary the junction diverges from the germline segment, which might be a read error. The CDR3 region has the DNA TGCGCCAGCAGTGAGATGATAGCGGCGTCCTCCGAGCAGTACTTC. Its protein is CASSEMIAASSEQYF. This sequence joins TRBV10-2 and TRBJ2-7, with D perhaps matching TRBD2 (6 bases). Germline V CDR1 and CDR2: WSHSY, SAAADI. The CDR3 sequence is 15 residues long.

The chain is built from TRBV10-3 and TRBJ1-2; 7 bases line up with TRBD1. CDR3 length: 11 residues. The V segment lost 10 bases and the J segment 4 bases; nucleotides outside the gene matches: 3. Per the germline V gene, CDR1 is ENHRY and CDR2 is SYGVKD. CDR3: CASSGGYGYTF. The CDR3 DNA is TGTGCCAGCTCAGGGGGCTATGGCTACACCTTC.

The chain couples TRBV24-1 to TRBJ2-7; tentative D call: TRBD2 (7 bases). CDR3 length equals 13 residues. CDR1 and CDR2 from the germline V gene are KGHDR and SFDVKD. V lost 9 bases and J 4 bases, leaving 15 bases between the germline ends. CDR3 sequence (DNA): TGTGCCACCGGATGGAAGGGGGGGTACGAGCAGTACTTC. It encodes CATGWKGGYEQYF.

The chain has TRBV16 and TRBJ1-6; D perhaps matches TRBD1 (5 bases). The CDR3 extends over 18 amino acids. Germline values: CDR1 KGHSY, CDR2 FQNENV. Trimming removed 0 bases from V and 9 bases from J, with 21 bases in between. The DNA of the CDR3 is TGTGCCAGCAGCCAATCGGCCTTGTTCGGGACTGGGGGTTCACCCCTCCACTTT. Its translation is CASSQSALFGTGGSPLHF. Full variable domain (remainder filled in from reference TRBV16 and TRBJ1-6): GEEVAQTPKHLVRGEGQKAKLYCAPIKGHSYVFWYQQVLKNEFKFLISFQNENVFDETGMPKERFSAKCLPNSPCSLEIQATKLEDSAVYFCASSQSALFGTGGSPLHFGNGTRLTVT.

On this clone: At the DNA level, this CDR3 is encoded by other sequences in the same sample as well. This CDR3 reads CASSRQGTNTEAFF. The CDR3 bases are TGTGCCAGCAGTCGACAGGGTACTAACACTGAAGCTTTCTTT. V usage is TRBV6-5 and J usage is TRBJ1-1; the match to TRBD1 covers 7 bases. J was trimmed by 2 bases and V by 5 bases; bases with no gene match: 5. Germline-derived CDR1 and CDR2 are MNHEY and SVGAGI. The CDR3 covers 14 residues.

The V call is TRBV7-8, the J call TRBJ1-2; no clear D. CDR3 length: 15 amino acids. Germline lookup yields CDR1 SGHVS and CDR2 FQNEAQ. V was trimmed by 5 bases and J by 4 bases, leaving 17 bases between them. CDR3 loop: CASSTQEALPYGYTF. CDR3 in DNA: TGTGCCAGCAGCACCCAGGAGGCGCTACCCTATGGCTACACCTTC. The whole variable domain, remainder taken from reference TRBV7-8 and TRBJ1-2, is GAGVSQSPRYKVAKRGQDVALRCDPISGHVSLFWYQQALGQGPEFLTYFQNEAQLDKSGLPSDRFFAERPEGSVSTLKIQRTQQEDSAVYLCASSTQEALPYGYTFGSGTRLTVV.

The CDR3 spells CASSLSSQGNTEAFF. The CDR3 DNA reads as TGTGCCAGCAGCTTGTCCAGTCAGGGGAACACTGAAGCTTTCTTT. This chain joins TRBV7-2 and TRBJ1-1; D perhaps matches TRBD1 (5 bases). The CDR3 is 15 residues long. Germline V gene sequence: CDR1 SGHTA, CDR2 FQGNSA. Between the trimmed V and J ends, which lost 3 bases and 1 base, there was a span of 12 bases.

This chain links TRBV7-9 with TRBJ1-2; a possible D gene is TRBD1 (5 bases). Germline CDR1 reads SEHNR; CDR2 reads FQNEAQ (reference sequence). This CDR3 spans 13 amino acids. Trimming removed 5 bases from V and 6 bases from J, with 13 bases in between. The CDR3 sequence: CASSQSRAHGYTF. The CDR3 coding sequence is TGTGCCAGCAGCCAGTCCAGGGCCCATGGCTACACCTTC.

The chain carries TRBV28 and TRBJ1-3; D might be TRBD1 (5 bases). Trimming pared 6 bases from V and 4 bases from J, leaving 13 bases between. The germline V gene encodes CDR1 MDHEN and CDR2 SYDVKM. CDR3 length: 14 amino acids. The CDR3: CASRERQRGNTIYF. The CDR3 region has the DNA TGTGCCAGCAGAGAGAGACAGCGAGGAAACACCATATATTTT.

This clone was found once. The CDR3 is CASSQAPGDTEAFF. DNA of the CDR3: TGTGCCAGCAGCCAAGCACCAGGGGACACTGAAGCTTTCTTT. The chain employs TRBV7-3 and TRBJ1-1; tentative D call: TRBD1 (6 bases). This CDR3 is built from 14 residues. CDR1 is SGHTA and CDR2 is FQGTGA in the germline V gene. Trimming pared 5 bases from V and 3 bases from J, leaving 13 bases between.

V is TRBV28 and J is TRBJ1-5; possible D gene TRBD1, 5 bases. Germline CDR1 MDHEN, CDR2 SYDVKM. Trimming removed 5 bases at V and 4 bases at J, with 12 bases between. This CDR3 contains 14 residues. The CDR3 DNA follows: TGTGCCAGCAGTCCTAGCGGGGGAAATCAGCCCCAGCATTTT. Its protein is CASSPSGGNQPQHF.

The rearrangement joins TRBV15 to TRBJ1-1, with 9 bases identical to TRBD1. Germline lookup yields CDR1 LNHNV and CDR2 YYDKDF (reference sequence). V lost 6 bases, J lost 4 bases, and 9 bases stayed unmatched. The CDR3 totals 15 residues. The CDR3 region has the DNA TGTGCCACCAGTCGAGACAGGGGGGGTGGCACTGAAGCTTTCTTT. It yields the protein CATSRDRGGGTEAFF.

In regard to this clone: Within the sample, other DNA sequences also encode this same CDR3. This rearrangement joins TRBV28 to TRBJ1-4; D unclear. The CDR3 loop spans 12 amino acids. Looked up from germline, CDR1 is MDHEN and CDR2 is SYDVKM. V dropped 7 bases and J dropped 5 bases, with 8 bases sitting between them. The CDR3 DNA reads TGTGCCAGCACCCTTCCCAATGAAAAACTGTTTTTT. Encoded protein: CASTLPNEKLFF.

This chain links TRBV5-1 with TRBJ2-7; D is ambiguous. Per germline, CDR1 SGHRS and CDR2 YFSETQ. CDR3 length: 13 residues. Deletions cut 0 bases from V and 7 bases from J, with 11 bases between. CDR3 region: CASSLVPAWEQYF. In DNA, the CDR3 is TGCGCCAGCAGCTTGGTACCAGCGTGGGAGCAGTACTTC.